The 13 T cell receptor beta chains reported below all come from one sample, sequenced in a study of Ad26.COV2.S vaccination and SARS-CoV-2 variants. Treatment denoted: about 20 received Ad26.COV2.S at low or high dose, single or two shots; five or six received placebo; per-sample allocation not given. It was on day 63 after the first vaccine or placebo injection that samples were taken. TCRdb keeps only in-frame clones here, not all; method: immunoSEQ multiplex PCR. The data contain around 500,000 clones, approximately 90% of them singletons. The source was peripheral blood, collected in a trial of Ad26.COV2.S vaccine versus placebo. All receptors derive from a person between 18 and 65 years old who received the Ad26.COV2.S COVID-19 vaccine or a placebo.

This sequence joins TRBV7-2 and TRBJ2-5; perhaps D is TRBD1 or TRBD2 (5 bases each). The CDR3 spans 13 residues. Germline V CDR1 and CDR2: SGHTA, FQGNSA. V lost 8 bases and J 0 bases, leaving 10 bases between the germline ends. The CDR3 nucleotides are TGTGCCAGCCGAGGGGCCAACCAAGAGACCCAGTACTTC. Protein: CASRGANQETQYF.

V usage is TRBV18 and J usage is TRBJ1-1, with TRBD1 matching over 11 bases. Germline values: CDR1 KGHSH, CDR2 LQKENI. V shed 6 bases, J shed 6 bases, and the junction held 6 bases outside the gene matches. The CDR3 has 14 residues. In DNA form, the CDR3 reads TGTGCCAGCTCTCGGACAGGGGGCCTGGCTGAAGCTTTCTTT. This gives the protein CASSRTGGLAEAFF.

The chain uses TRBV6-5 and TRBJ1-1; no reliable D call. V dropped 8 bases and J dropped 6 bases, with 10 bases sitting between them. Germline V lookup: CDR1 MNHEY, CDR2 SVGAGI. This CDR3 spans 11 amino acids. The CDR3 protein is CASGRPPEAFF. CDR3 bases: TGTGCCAGCGGACGACCACCTGAAGCTTTCTTT.

This sequence joins TRBV6-5 and TRBJ1-6, with D uncertain. The germline V and J ends were trimmed by 7 bases and 10 bases, with 17 bases remaining between them. CDR3 length equals 14 residues. From germline, CDR1 is MNHEY and CDR2 SVGAGI. In DNA form, the CDR3 reads TGTGCCAGCACGCCCTCGAGGTCTCTCTCACCCCTCCACTTT. Translation: CASTPSRSLSPLHF.

This rearrangement joins TRBV11-1 to TRBJ2-1; TRBD2 matches at 11 bases. CDR3 length: 16 residues. Losses at the gene ends were 3 bases for V and 7 bases for J; bases not matched to a gene: 8. Germline loops: CDR1 SGHAT, CDR2 FQDESV (reference sequence). The CDR3 loop is CASSLSLAGGWNEQFF. As DNA, the CDR3 is TGTGCCAGCAGCTTGAGTCTAGCGGGGGGATGGAATGAGCAGTTCTTC.

The chain recombines TRBV15 with TRBJ1-4, with TRBD1 as a possible D gene (6 bases). This CDR3 region has 15 residues. V was pared by 4 bases and J by 0 bases, with 9 bases between. Looked up from germline, CDR1 is LNHNV and CDR2 is YYDKDF (reference sequence). The CDR3 DNA is TGTGCCACCAGCACCGGACAGTCAACTAATGAAAAACTGTTTTTT. Translation gives CATSTGQSTNEKLFF. The whole variable domain, filled in from reference TRBV15 and TRBJ1-4, reads DAMVIQNPRYQVTQFGKPVTLSCSQTLNHNVMYWYQQKSSQAPKLLFHYYDKDFNNEADTPDNFQSRRPNTSFCFLDIRSPGLGDTAMYLCATSTGQSTNEKLFFGSGTQLSVL.

The rearrangement joins TRBV19 to TRBJ1-6; TRBD1 aligns across 9 bases. This CDR3 spans 14 amino acids. Per the germline V gene, CDR1 is LNHDA and CDR2 is SQIVND (reference sequence). The junction had 13 bases not matched to a gene; V was cut back by 9 bases and J by 13 bases. CDR3 DNA: TGTGCCAGCACCCCCGGGACAGGGATTTTTCCCCTCCACTTT. Translated: CASTPGTGIFPLHF.

The chain carries TRBV22-1 and TRBJ1-2; TRBD1 reflects the table's D call only, with no check against the DNA. TRBV22-1 is a documented pseudogene. This CDR3 is 15 amino acids long. The CDR3 coding sequence is TGTCCTGGGAGCGAGACCACAGGGGGTGTTGATGGCTACACCTTC. It translates to CPGSETTGGVDGYTF.

The genes are TRBV29-1 and TRBJ2-5; the match to TRBD2 covers 8 bases. From germline, CDR1 is SQVTM and CDR2 ANQGSEA. Trimming removed 1 base from V and 3 bases from J; junction bases left unmatched: 13. The CDR3 consists of 17 residues. The CDR3 nucleotides are TGCAGCGTTGAAGTCCTGGTAAGAAGCGGGAGTAAAGAGACCCAGTACTTC. It translates to CSVEVLVRSGSKETQYF. Together with reference TRBV29-1 and TRBJ2-5, the CDR3 gives the full variable domain: SAVISQKPSRDICQRGTSLTIQCQVDSQVTMMFWYRQQPGQSLTLIATANQGSEATYESGFVIDKFPISRPNLTFSTLTVSNMSPEDSSIYLCSVEVLVRSGSKETQYFGPGTRLLVL.

The chain links TRBV4-1 to TRBJ1-5; a possible D gene is TRBD1 (5 bases). The CDR3 has 16 residues. Germline V gene lookup returns CDR1 MGHRA and CDR2 YSYEKL. The V end lost 5 bases, the J end lost 7 bases, and 21 bases lay between the germline ends. The CDR3 sequence: CASSEGVGEFGQPQHF. CDR3 sequence (DNA): TGCGCCAGCAGCGAAGGAGTAGGGGAGTTCGGCCAGCCCCAGCATTTT.

The chain is built from TRBV28 and TRBJ1-6; no clear D gene. V was pared by 6 bases and J by 7 bases, with 22 bases between. This CDR3 spans 17 amino acids. In germline, CDR1 is MDHEN, CDR2 SYDVKM. Here the CDR3 DNA reads TGTGCCAGCAGCTCCCGGGGTTACGCCGAAAGGAATTCACCCCTCCACTTT. Its protein is CASSSRGYAERNSPLHF.

V usage is TRBV3-1 (or the pseudogene TRBV3-2) and J usage is TRBJ2-3; 7 bases are a match to TRBD2. The J segment lost 2 bases and the V segment lost 5 bases, leaving 7 bases of the junction unmatched. The CDR3 runs to 15 residues. Germline CDR1 is LGHDT and CDR2 is YNNKEL (reference sequence). In DNA, the CDR3 is TGTGCCAGCAGCGGAACTAGCGTTAACACAGATACGCAGTATTTT. Its translation: CASSGTSVNTDTQYF.

For the CDR3, the DNA is TGTGCCAGCAGCTTAAGGCTAAGCTCCTACAATGAGCAGTTCTTC. Its translation: CASSLRLSSYNEQFF. The chain recombines TRBV11-3 with TRBJ2-1; D gene ambiguous. The ends were cut back, 2 bases at V and 0 bases at J, with 8 bases in the middle. Germline V gives CDR1 SGHNT, CDR2 YENEEA. The CDR3 has 15 residues.